This TCR beta chain was found in a study of T-cell memory formation after mild COVID-19. The study's findings and limits: Shrinking CD4+ clones were chiefly CM and EM; CD8+ ones were chiefly EMRA. The appearance of some responding clones in pre-infection memory suggested that cross-reactive memory joined. Clones contracting over day 15 to 85 were CD4/CD8 balanced, with later expanders leaning CD4+.

Points on this clonotype: Antigen specificity is unknown.

TCRdb re-derived calls from the 5' RACE reads in MiXCR, one entry per CDR3 protein. The sample lists approximately 560,000 distinct CDR3 sequences, 17% occurring once. Trimming removed 2 bases at V and 7 bases at J, with 15 bases between. CDR3 size: 15 residues. This chain links TRBV12-3 or TRBV12-4 with TRBJ1-5; D is undetermined. What was sequenced was PBMCs or a T cell subset sorted from them (not recorded which). The TCR comes from an adult woman who had mild COVID-19 (a few samples of this study predate the infection). Cell type and time point are not known. CDR3 coding DNA: TGTGCCAGCAGTTTATCGGTGGGAACAAGCCAGCCCCAGCATTTT. Translating gives CASSLSVGTSQPQHF.